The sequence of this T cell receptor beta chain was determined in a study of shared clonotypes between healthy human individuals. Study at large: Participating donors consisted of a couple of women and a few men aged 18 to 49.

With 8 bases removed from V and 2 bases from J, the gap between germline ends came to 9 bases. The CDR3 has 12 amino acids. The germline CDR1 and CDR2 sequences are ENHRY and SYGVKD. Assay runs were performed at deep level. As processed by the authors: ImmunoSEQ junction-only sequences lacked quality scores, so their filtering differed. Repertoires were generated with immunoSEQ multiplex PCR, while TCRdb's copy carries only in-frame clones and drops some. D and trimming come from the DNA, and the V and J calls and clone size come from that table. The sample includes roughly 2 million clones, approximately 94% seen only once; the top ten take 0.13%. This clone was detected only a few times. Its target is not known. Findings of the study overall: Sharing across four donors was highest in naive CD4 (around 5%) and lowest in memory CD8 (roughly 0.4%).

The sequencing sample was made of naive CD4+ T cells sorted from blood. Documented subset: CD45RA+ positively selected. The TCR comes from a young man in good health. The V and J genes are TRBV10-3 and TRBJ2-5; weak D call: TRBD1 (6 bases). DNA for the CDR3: TGTGCCATCGGGACACTTCAAGAGACCCAGTACTTC. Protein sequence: CAIGTLQETQYF.